The clone carrying this T cell receptor beta chain was counted between two and nine times. CDR3 length: 12 residues. J lost 5 bases, V lost 3 bases, and 1 base had no gene match. Germline loops: CDR1 SGHRS, CDR2 YFSETQ. Participants' own reports of clinical history determined their cohort assignment. These data are taken from a study of blood T cell repertoires in COVID-19. In the authors' workflow: Nucleated cell number was recorded as an estimate derived from reference gene primer amplification. Sequenced by immunoSEQ multiplex PCR; TCRdb stores in-frame clones only, minus some. V and J calls and clone size are as listed in that table; D and trimming were resolved from the DNA. The table has 250,000 to 300,000 clones, 88% seen once.

This clonotype was sampled from a woman younger than 45 who had recovered from COVID-19. The specimen sequenced was PBMCs or T cells enriched from blood (not recorded which). V is TRBV5-1 and J is TRBJ1-2; 7 bases are a match to TRBD1. CDR3 DNA: TGCGCCAGCAGCTCAGGGGGTTATGGCTACACCTTC. This codes for CASSSGGYGYTF.